This T cell receptor (beta chain) was recorded in a study of cytomegalovirus exposure and HLA in healthy donors. Study conclusions and caveats: Among TCR beta chains, those listed as cytomegalovirus-associated numbered around 180.

Produced via immunoSEQ multiplex PCR; TCRdb's table is partial and in-frame only. The repertoire holds over 150,000 clones, with roughly 90% as singletons. The V gene lost 1 base and the J gene lost 6 bases, with 10 bases spanning the gap. The length of the CDR3 is 14 residues. In germline, CDR1 is SEHNR, CDR2 FQNEAQ (reference sequence). Concerning this clone itself: What it binds is not known.

A roughly 120-subject validation cohort, separate from the approximately 610-subject first cohort, supplied the donors. Specimen: PBMCs. This chain joins TRBV7-9 and TRBJ1-5; tentative D call: TRBD1 (6 bases). The clonotype comes from a man aged 18 to 29 in good health and CMV-seropositive. CDR3 residues: CASSLGAGVQPQHF. CDR3 coding DNA: TGTGCCAGCAGCTTAGGGGCAGGGGTTCAGCCCCAGCATTTT.